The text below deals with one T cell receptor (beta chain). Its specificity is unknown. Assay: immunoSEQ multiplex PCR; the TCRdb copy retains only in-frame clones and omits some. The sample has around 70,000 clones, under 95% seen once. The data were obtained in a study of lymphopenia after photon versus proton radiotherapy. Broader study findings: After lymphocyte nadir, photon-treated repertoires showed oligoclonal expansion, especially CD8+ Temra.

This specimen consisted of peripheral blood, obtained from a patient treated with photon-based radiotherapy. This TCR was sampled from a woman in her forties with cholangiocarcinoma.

The CDR3 protein is CSVERDRENEQFF. Here the CDR3 DNA reads TGCAGCGTTGAACGGGACAGAGAAAATGAGCAGTTCTTC. V usage is TRBV29-1 and J usage is TRBJ2-1; 7 bases map to TRBD1. The CDR3 length is 13 residues. The junction had 5 bases not matched to a gene; V was cut back by 2 bases and J by 7 bases. Germline loops: CDR1 SQVTM, CDR2 ANQGSEA.